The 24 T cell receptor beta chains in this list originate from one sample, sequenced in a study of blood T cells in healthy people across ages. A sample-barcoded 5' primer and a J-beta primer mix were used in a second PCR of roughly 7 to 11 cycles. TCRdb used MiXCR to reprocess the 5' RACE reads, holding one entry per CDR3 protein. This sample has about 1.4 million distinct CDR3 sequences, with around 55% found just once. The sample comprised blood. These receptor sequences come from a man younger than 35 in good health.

CDR3 protein: CASSSGTVMSSYEQYF. The CDR3 DNA is TGTGCCAGCAGCTCCGGGACGGTGATGAGCTCCTACGAGCAGTACTTC. The genes are TRBV9 and TRBJ2-5; D may match TRBD1 or TRBD2 (5 bases each). The end of the DNA fits TRBJ2-7 better, so the J call may be wrong. There are 16 residues in the CDR3. Per the germline V gene, CDR1 is SGDLS and CDR2 is YYNGEE.

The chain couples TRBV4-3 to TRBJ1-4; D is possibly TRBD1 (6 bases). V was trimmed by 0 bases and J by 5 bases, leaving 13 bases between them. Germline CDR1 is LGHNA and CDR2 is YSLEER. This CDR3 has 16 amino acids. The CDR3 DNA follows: TGCGCCAGCAGCCAAGAGTTGGGGGCTGGGAATGAAAAACTGTTTTTT. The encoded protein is CASSQELGAGNEKLFF.

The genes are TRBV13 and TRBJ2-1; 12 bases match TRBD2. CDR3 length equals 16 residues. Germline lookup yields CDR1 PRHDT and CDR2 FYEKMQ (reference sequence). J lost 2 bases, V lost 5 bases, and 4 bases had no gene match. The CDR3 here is CASSAASGRAYNEQFF. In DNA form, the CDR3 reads TGTGCCAGCAGCGCCGCTAGCGGGAGGGCCTACAATGAGCAGTTCTTC.

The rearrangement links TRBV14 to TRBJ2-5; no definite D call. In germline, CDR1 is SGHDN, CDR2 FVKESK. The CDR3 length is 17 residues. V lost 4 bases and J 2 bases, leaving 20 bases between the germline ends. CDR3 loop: CASSPLPADSHQETQYF. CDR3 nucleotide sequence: TGTGCCAGCAGCCCCCTCCCGGCGGATTCTCATCAAGAGACCCAGTACTTC. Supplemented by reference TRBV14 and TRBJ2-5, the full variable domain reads EAGVTQFPSHSVIEKGQTVTLRCDPISGHDNLYWYRRVMGKEIKFLLHFVKESKQDESGMPNNRFLAERTGGTYSTLKVQPAELEDSGVYFCASSPLPADSHQETQYFGPGTRLLVL.

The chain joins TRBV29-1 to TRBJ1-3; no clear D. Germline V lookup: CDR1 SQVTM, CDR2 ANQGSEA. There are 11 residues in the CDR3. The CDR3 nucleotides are TGCAGTGGAACCTCTGGAAACACCATATATTTT. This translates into CSGTSGNTIYF.

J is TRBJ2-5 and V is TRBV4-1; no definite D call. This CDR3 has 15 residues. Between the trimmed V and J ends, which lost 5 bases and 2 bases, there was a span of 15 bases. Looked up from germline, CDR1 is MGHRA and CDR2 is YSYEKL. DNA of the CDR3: TGCGCCAGCAGCGTACACCGGTCACCACAAGAGACCCAGTACTTC. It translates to CASSVHRSPQETQYF.

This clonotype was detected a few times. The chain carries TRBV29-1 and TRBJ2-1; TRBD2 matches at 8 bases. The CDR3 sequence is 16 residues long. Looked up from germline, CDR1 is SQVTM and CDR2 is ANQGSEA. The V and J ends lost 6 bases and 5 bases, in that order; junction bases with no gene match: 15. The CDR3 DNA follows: TGCAGCGTGGGCGGGAGTATGGCGGGAGGCGACAATGAGCAGTTCTTC. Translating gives CSVGGSMAGGDNEQFF.

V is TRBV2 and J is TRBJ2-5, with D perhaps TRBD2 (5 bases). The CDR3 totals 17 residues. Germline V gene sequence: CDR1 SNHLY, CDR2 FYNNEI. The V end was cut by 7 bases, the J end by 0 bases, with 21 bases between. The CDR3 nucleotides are TGTGCCAGCAACGACCCTGCTGAGGGAAGTAACCAAGAGACCCAGTACTTC. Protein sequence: CASNDPAEGSNQETQYF. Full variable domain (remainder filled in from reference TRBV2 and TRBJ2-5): EPEVTQTPSHQVTQMGQEVILRCVPISNHLYFYWYRQILGQKVEFLVSFYNNEISEKSEIFDDQFSVERPDGSNFTLKIRSTKLEDSAMYFCASNDPAEGSNQETQYFGPGTRLLVL.

The CDR3 DNA reads as TGCAGCGTGGGTGGACAGGGGGCAAACGAGCAGTACTTC. It codes for CSVGGQGANEQYF. The V call is TRBV29-1, the J call TRBJ2-7; 11 bases line up with TRBD1. This CDR3 is 13 amino acids long. Germline CDR1 and CDR2: SQVTM and ANQGSEA. V was pared by 6 bases and J by 5 bases, with 6 bases of the junction left unmatched.

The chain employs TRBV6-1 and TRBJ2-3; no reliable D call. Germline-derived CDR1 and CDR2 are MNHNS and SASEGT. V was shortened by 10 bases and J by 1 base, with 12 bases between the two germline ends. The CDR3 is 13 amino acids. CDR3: CATLKKGTDTQYF. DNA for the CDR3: TGTGCCACTCTAAAAAAAGGCACAGATACGCAGTATTTT.

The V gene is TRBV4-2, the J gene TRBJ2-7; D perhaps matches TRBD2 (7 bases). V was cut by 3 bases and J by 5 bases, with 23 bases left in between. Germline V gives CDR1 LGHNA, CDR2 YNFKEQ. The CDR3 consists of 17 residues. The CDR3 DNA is TGTGCCAGCAGCCAGGACTCACTCGGGGGGCCCCCTGACGAGCAGTACTTC. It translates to CASSQDSLGGPPDEQYF.

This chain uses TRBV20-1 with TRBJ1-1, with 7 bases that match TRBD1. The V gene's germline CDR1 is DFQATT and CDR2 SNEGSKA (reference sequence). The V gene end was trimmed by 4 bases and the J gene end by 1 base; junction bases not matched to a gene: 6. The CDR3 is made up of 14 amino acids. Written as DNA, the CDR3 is TGCAGTGCTATCACCGACAGGGAGAACACTGAAGCTTTCTTT. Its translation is CSAITDRENTEAFF.

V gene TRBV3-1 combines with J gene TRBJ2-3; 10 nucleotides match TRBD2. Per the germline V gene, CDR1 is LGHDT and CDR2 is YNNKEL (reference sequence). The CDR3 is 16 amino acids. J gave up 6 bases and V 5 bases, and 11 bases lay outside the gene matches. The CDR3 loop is CASSVRTSGVWDTQYF. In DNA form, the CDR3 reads TGTGCCAGCAGCGTCAGGACTAGCGGCGTATGGGATACGCAGTATTTT.

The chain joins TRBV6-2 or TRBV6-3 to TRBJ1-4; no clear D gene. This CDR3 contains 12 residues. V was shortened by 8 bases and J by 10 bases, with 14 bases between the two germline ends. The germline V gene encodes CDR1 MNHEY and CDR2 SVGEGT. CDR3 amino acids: CASSRVNGKLFF. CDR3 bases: TGTGCCAGCTCACGTGTGAACGGAAAACTGTTTTTT.

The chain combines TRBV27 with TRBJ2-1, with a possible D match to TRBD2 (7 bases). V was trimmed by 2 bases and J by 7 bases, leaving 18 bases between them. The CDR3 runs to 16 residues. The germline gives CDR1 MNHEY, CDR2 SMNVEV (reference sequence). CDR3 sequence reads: CASSLIGGVVGNEQFF. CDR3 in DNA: TGTGCCAGCAGTTTAATAGGGGGGGTGGTAGGAAATGAGCAGTTCTTC.

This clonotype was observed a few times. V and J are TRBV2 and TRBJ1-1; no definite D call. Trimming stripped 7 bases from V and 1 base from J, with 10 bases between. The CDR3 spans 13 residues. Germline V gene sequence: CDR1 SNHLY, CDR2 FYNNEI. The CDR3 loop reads CASTPGRNTEAFF. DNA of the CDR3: TGTGCCAGCACTCCAGGAAGGAACACTGAAGCTTTCTTT.

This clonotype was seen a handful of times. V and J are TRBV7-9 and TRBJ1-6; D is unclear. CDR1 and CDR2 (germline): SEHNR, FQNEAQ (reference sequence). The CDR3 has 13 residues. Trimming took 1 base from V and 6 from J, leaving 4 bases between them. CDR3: CASSLVSNSPLHF. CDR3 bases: TGTGCCAGCAGCTTAGTATCTAATTCACCCCTCCACTTT.

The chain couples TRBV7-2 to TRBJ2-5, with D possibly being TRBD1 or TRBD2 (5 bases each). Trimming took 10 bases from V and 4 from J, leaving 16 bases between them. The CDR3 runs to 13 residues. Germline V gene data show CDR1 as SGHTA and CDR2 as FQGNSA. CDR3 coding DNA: TGTGCCACCCAGTTCGCAGGGACAGAGACCCAGTACTTC. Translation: CATQFAGTETQYF.

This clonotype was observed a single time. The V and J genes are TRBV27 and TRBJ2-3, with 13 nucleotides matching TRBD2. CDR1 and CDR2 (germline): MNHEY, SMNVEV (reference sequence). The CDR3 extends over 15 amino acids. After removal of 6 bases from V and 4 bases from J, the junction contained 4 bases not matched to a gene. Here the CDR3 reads CASRSLAGGADTQYF. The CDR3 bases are TGTGCCAGCAGGTCACTAGCGGGGGGGGCAGATACGCAGTATTTT.

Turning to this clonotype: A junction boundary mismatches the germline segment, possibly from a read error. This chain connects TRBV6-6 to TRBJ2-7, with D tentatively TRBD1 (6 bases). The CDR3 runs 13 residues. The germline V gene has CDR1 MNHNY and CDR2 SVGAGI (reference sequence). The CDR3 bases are TGTGTCAGCAGAAAACAGGGCCCAGGGGTGCAGTACTTC. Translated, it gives CVSRKQGPGVQYF.

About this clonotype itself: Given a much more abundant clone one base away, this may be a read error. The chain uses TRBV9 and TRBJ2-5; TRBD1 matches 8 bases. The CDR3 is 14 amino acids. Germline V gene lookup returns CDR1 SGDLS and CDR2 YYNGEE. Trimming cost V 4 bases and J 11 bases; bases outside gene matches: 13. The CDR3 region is CASSSGQGGYKQYF. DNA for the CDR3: TGTGCCAGCAGCTCAGGACAGGGTGGGTACAAGCAGTACTTC.

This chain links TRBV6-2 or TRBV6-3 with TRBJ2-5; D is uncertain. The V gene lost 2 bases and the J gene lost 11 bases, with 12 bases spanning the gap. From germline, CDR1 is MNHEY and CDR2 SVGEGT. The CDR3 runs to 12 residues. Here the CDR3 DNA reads TGTGCCAGCAGTTACCGCCCTGGAGAGCAGTACTTC. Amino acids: CASSYRPGEQYF.

This CDR3 is CASSQVLEMDEQYF. The CDR3 coding sequence is TGTGCCAGCAGCCAAGTGCTAGAAATGGACGAGCAGTACTTC. The J gene is TRBJ2-7, the V gene TRBV3-1; D ambiguous. Germline-derived CDR1 and CDR2 are LGHDT and YNNKEL (reference sequence). Trimming took off 1 base at V and 5 bases at J, with 12 bases between the two ends. The CDR3 covers 14 residues.

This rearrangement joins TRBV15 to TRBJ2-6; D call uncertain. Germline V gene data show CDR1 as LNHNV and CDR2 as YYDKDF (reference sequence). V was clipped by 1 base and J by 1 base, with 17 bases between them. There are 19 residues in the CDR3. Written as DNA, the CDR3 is TGTGCCACCAGCAGAGTCTACGGGTCCAGAAGGTCTGGGGCCAACGTCCTGACTTTC. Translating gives CATSRVYGSRRSGANVLTF.